This T cell receptor (beta chain) stems from a study of blood T cell repertoires in COVID-19. As for the study in general: T cells, B-cell-depleted T cells, or PBMCs supplied cDNA or gDNA.

Original analysis: Amplification of reference gene primers provided the estimated nucleated cell counts. Sequenced by immunoSEQ multiplex PCR; TCRdb stores in-frame clones only, minus some. That table is the source of V, J and clone size, and D and trimming were worked out from the DNA. This sample yields roughly 190,000 clones, of which approximately 94% are seen a single time; about 0.8% belongs to the top ten. Seattle participants joined during active infection and were tracked over time. V was clipped by 6 bases and J by 10 bases, with 18 bases between them. This CDR3 has 13 amino acids. Germline V gene sequence: CDR1 MNHEY, CDR2 SVGAGI.

The sequenced sample consisted of peripheral blood. The chain combines TRBV6-5 with TRBJ2-5; tentatively, D is TRBD1 (6 bases). This sequence originates from a man under 40 with COVID-19, enrolled during active disease. The CDR3 bases are TGTGCCAGCAGCCTTAACAGGGATCGGTACCAGTACTTC. As protein: CASSLNRDRYQYF.